This T cell receptor (beta chain) was recovered during a study of cytomegalovirus exposure and HLA in healthy donors (dated by TCRdb to about 2017). For the study in its entirety: In an earlier analysis of roughly 500 of the donors, 276 Gb of sequence data and about 110 million unique TCR beta sequences from about 190 million T cells were reported. An early release that covered several hundred HLA-typed donors contained about 300 gigabases of sequencing data and around 80 million unique TCR sequences. Among the roughly 370 genotyped donors, around 79% belonged to the genetic ancestry cluster associated with self-reported Caucasian donors. The study aimed to test whether signatures of past pathogen exposure could be identified by cataloging public T cell receptors. The study used immunosequencing to profile the T cell repertoires of 666 subjects and linked those repertoires to cytomegalovirus serostatus. Along with the roughly 710-subject first cohort, a separate validation cohort of over a hundred different subjects was used. To predict cytomegalovirus infection status, the study brought together high-throughput TCR immunosequencing, statistical association of individual TCRs with disease status, and machine learning. A later analysis re-examined previously published TCR beta repertoires from 610 or so donors and added high-resolution HLA genotyping to investigate patterns of TCR occurrence. The later analysis used no new phenotypic data to find candidate immune exposures, relying instead on TCR beta sequences and their occurrence across donors. In an earlier analysis of 500 to 650 of the donors, high-throughput TCR beta sequencing was used to judge whether each TCR beta V gene segment behaved as functional or pseudogenic. Alongside the repertoire data, information on donor age, sex, ethnicity and CMV serostatus was compiled. A later genetic analysis used genome-wide SNP genotypes for about 65% of the 666 donors, treating that subset as a discovery cohort. Every discovery cohort repertoire had been produced on one sequencing platform. HLA typing covered class I and class II loci at four-digit resolution. Typing coverage varied by locus: about 620-630 donors for A, B, C, DRB1 and DQB1; more than 500 for DQA1; more than 600 for DPA1; more than 450 for DPB1. Five DR-DQ haplotypes were handled as single units for association and clustering, since linkage in the cohort was strong. On average, over 200,000 unique TCR beta nucleotide sequences were sequenced per donor among a few hundred genotyped donors of the cohort, with about 17% of those sequences being non-productive. Overall results and qualifications from the work: In an earlier analysis of roughly 560 of the donors, most TCR beta V segments were observed in productive rearrangements about 87% or about 30% of the time, broadly matching IMGT annotations. Because counts were too low, seventeen rarely observed V segments, including chromosome 9 orphons, were left out of the earlier analysis of 587 of the donors. CMV serostatus was the only immune exposure information available for the cohort. When HLA alleles, especially DR and DQ, strongly co-occurred, attributing TCR associations to individual alleles was difficult. In a later analysis, HLA-associated TCR beta chains were found to be more clonally expanded and to have lower generation probabilities than equally common non-associated chains. According to a later analysis, parvovirus B19, influenza, CMV and Epstein-Barr virus appeared linked to several top co-occurrence clusters. Specific HLA alleles were associated with 16,951 TCR beta sequences at a false discovery rate of 0.05 in a later analysis. HLA typing was unavailable for some donors at each locus, so association tests used only the typed subset. The authors suggested that the approach could potentially be extended to other disease states and immunological phenotypes. In a later analysis, the rate of TCR association differed among HLA loci, with DRB1 alleles having the most associated TCRs and HLA-C alleles having the fewest. Most TCR sequences were seen in very few donors, while some public TCRs were found in many individuals. A few of the identified cytomegalovirus-associated TCR beta chains were confirmed in vitro to be specific for cytomegalovirus antigens. A further reported finding was that TCR beta sequences accurately predicted the HLA-A and HLA-B alleles for most subjects in the first cohort. Roughly uniform sequencing depth across donors was assumed in presence/absence analyses, although this assumption may not hold. A later genetic analysis associated a missense DCLRE1C variant with V-gene and J-gene trimming of TCR beta chains, and an independent cohort replicated the association. Correlated functional status among segregating V segments might reflect linkage disequilibrium, but an unknown experimental factor could not be ruled out. This cohort had only TCR beta chains sequenced, and the lack of alpha or paired-chain data limited which features could be detected. Cytomegalovirus status was reported to be diagnosed by the classifier with high specificity and sensitivity in both the original and validation cohorts. A cluster of highly shared sequence variants was judged likely to be a technical artifact of the sequencing pipeline. In the study, 150 to 200 TCR beta chains were listed as associated with cytomegalovirus. In a later genetic analysis, fewer N-insertions in productive TCRs were reported among donors in an Asian-associated ancestry cluster than the approximately 710-donor mean. Most CMV-associated TCR beta chains appeared to be HLA-restricted in a later analysis, and the HLA associations seemed to be driven largely by CMV exposure.

The library was built by means of the immunoSEQ multiplex PCR assay. The multiplex PCR relied on a mix of 60 forward primers for TCR Vbeta segments and 13 reverse primers for TCR Jbeta segments. Amplification of the CDR3 region of rearranged TCR beta genes was performed with a multiplex PCR assay on genomic DNA. Amplified TCR beta libraries were sequenced as 87-base-pair reads on the Illumina HiSeq System. The original pipeline was this. In a later analysis, 80 million or so unique TCR beta chains were counted across the 690 or so repertoires, and about 10 million of these chains were shared by at least two donors. A nearest-neighbor algorithm error-corrected the raw reads and collapsed the reads into unique sequences, merging closely related sequences to remove PCR and sequencing errors. To assign V, D and J gene segments, CDR3 sequences were aligned to IMGT reference sequences. Each retained sequence needed at least a six-nucleotide match to both a V gene segment and a J gene segment. A rearrangement counted as productive if the CDR3 had no stop codons and remained in frame with V and J, and every other rearrangement counted as non-productive. Following IMGT convention, CDR3 was defined as the stretch from the second conserved V-encoded cysteine up to the conserved J-encoded phenylalanine. The earlier analysis of a few hundred of the donors excluded any sequence lacking an unambiguous match to a single V gene segment. In an earlier analysis of approximately 590 of the donors, a V segment was called functional when productive rearrangements were above 56.7%, and segregating when the standard deviation between donors exceeded 5%. To diagnose cytomegalovirus status from the catalog of TCR beta chain sequences, a statistical classification framework was built. A later analysis assigned V and J genes by comparing TCR nucleotide sequences with IMGT/GENE-DB human TR gene sequences. Using the TCRdist pipeline, a later analysis assigned CDR3 sequences along with most-parsimonious VDJ recombination scenarios. In a later analysis, each TCR beta chain was defined by its CDR3 amino acid sequence together with its V-gene family, and reads lacking a unique V-gene family were excluded. In a later analysis, some 600 highly shared, low-generation-probability nucleotide sequences were removed to address suspected cross-contamination and a sequencing artifact. In a later analysis, a clonal expansion index for each public chain was calculated from normalized within-repertoire ranks of inferred template counts. A later analysis computed generation probabilities with a VDJ recombination model fitted to out-of-frame rearrangements, and checked the results against IGoR. In a later analysis, TCR-TCR, TCR-HLA and TCR-CMV co-occurrence was scored with hypergeometric tests, and a repertoire-size bias correction was applied to TCR pairs. To estimate false discovery rates, a later analysis permuted the HLA or CMV assignments 20 times. In a later analysis, co-occurring TCRs were grouped with DBSCAN, and TCRdist sequence similarity was added when clustering was performed within HLA-allele-positive subsets. Repertoires with fewer than 30,000 or more than 120,000 public chains, plus five repertoires with anomalous nucleotide sharing, were excluded from co-occurrence clustering. What TCRdb holds here is the immuneACCESS table cut down to in-frame rearrangements. Part of the clones is not present; checked against another copy, under half of the missing clones reflect an unresolved V gene, and the others are unexplained. The DNA was the basis for D and trimming; V, J and clone size are from that table. The sample records around 65,000 clones, about 63% of which are singletons. The leading ten clones occupy less than 20% of the sample.

In total, approximately 610 healthy bone marrow donors made up the cohort. All cohort members were sampled while nominally healthy, although unrecorded immune exposures were likely present. The donor tested CMV seropositive and was one of the 289 seropositive cohort members. Every donor gave a peripheral blood sample, and the peripheral blood mononuclear cells from that sample were used for TCR beta sequencing. The Qiagen DNeasy Blood Extraction Kit was used to extract genomic DNA from the blood cell samples. Taking its sample share into account, this clone is medium-sized (0.01 to 0.1%). Its binding antigen is unknown. The input lacks base qualities; no much larger clone sits a single base away. The sequencing input was PBMCs. The clonotype was recovered from a man aged 35-49 years in good health and CMV-seropositive.

The nucleotides are TGCGCCAGCAGCCAGATCTGGGCCGCGGAGACCCAGTACTTC. Translated, this gives CASSQIWAAETQYF. The rearrangement joined TRBV4-1 to TRBJ2-5, with the identity of the D gene unclear. Measured from the cysteine to the phenylalanine, the CDR3 is 14 residues long. Of all the DNA, just the CDR3 is kept, 42 bases in frame from base 1. CDR1 and CDR2 were assigned from the germline V gene as MGHRA and YSYEKL. The trim is 3 bases for V and 5 bases for J, with a gap of 13 bases between the germline ends.